The 31 T cell receptor beta chains below all came from one sample that was sequenced in a study of blood T cell repertoires in COVID-19. TCRdb's table, derived via immunoSEQ multiplex PCR, lists solely in-frame clones and lacks some. The sample gives just over 300,000 clones, 85% to 90% of which show up once; about 4.2% is in the top ten. The specimen sequenced was PBMCs or T cells enriched from blood (not recorded which). These receptor sequences come from a man aged 25 to 40 who had recovered from COVID-19.

The chain recombines TRBV11-2 with TRBJ1-1; TRBD1 is a possible D gene (5 bases). The CDR3 runs to 12 residues. V lost 3 bases to trimming and J lost 6 bases, with 8 bases between them. The germline gives CDR1 SGHAT, CDR2 FQNNGV. The CDR3 bases are TGTGCCAGCAGCTTTTGGGGGGCTGAAGCTTTCTTT. Encoded protein: CASSFWGAEAFF.

Notes on this clone: Sequence at one end of the junction differs from germline and may be a read error. This rearrangement joins TRBV7-7 to TRBJ2-2, with 9 positions matching TRBD1. The CDR3 totals 16 residues. Germline loops: CDR1 SSHAT, CDR2 FNYEAQ (reference sequence). The CDR3 nucleotides read TGTGCTAGCAGCCGACAGGGGGTTGCGAACACCGGGGAGCTGTTTTTT. Encoded protein: CASSRQGVANTGELFF.

To note about this clone: Other DNA sequences in this specimen translate into the identical CDR3. The DNA for the CDR3 is TGCGCCAGCAGCGGCGGGACAGATACGCAGTATTTT. Protein sequence: CASSGGTDTQYF. The chain couples TRBV5-1 to TRBJ2-3; perhaps TRBD2 as D (5 bases). Germline V lookup: CDR1 SGHRS, CDR2 YFSETQ. The CDR3 has 12 residues. Trimming shortened V by 4 bases and J by 3 bases, and 6 bases separated the two germline ends.

This chain connects TRBV5-8 to TRBJ1-2; D unresolved. Germline V gene sequence: CDR1 SGHTS, CDR2 YDEGEE. V was clipped by 1 base and J by 3 bases, with 22 bases between them. The CDR3 extends over 18 amino acids. In DNA, the CDR3 is TGTGCCAGCAGCTTGTCTATCGGGGTTAGGCTCGCTGACTATGGCTACACCTTC. Amino acids: CASSLSIGVRLADYGYTF.

The chain employs TRBV23-1 and TRBJ2-1; 8 nucleotides agree with TRBD1. TRBV23-1 has ORF status, its function being uncertain. V was clipped by 5 bases and J by 1 base; unmatched bases: 7. The CDR3 spans 16 residues. CDR3 DNA sequence: TGCGCCAGCAGTTCACTAGACAGGGGATCCTACAATGAGCAGTTCTTC. Its protein product is CASSSLDRGSYNEQFF.

This chain connects TRBV4-1 to TRBJ2-2, with a weak D call TRBD2 (6 bases). The V end was cut by 4 bases, the J end by 0 bases, with 12 bases between. Germline V gene data show CDR1 as MGHRA and CDR2 as YSYEKL. This CDR3 has 16 residues. The CDR3 DNA sequence: TGCGCCAGCAGCCGAGATGGACTACCGAACACCGGGGAGCTGTTTTTT. It translates to CASSRDGLPNTGELFF.

The chain uses TRBV6-5 and TRBJ2-1; the D is unclear. CDR1 and CDR2 from the germline V gene are MNHEY and SVGAGI. Trimming took 8 bases from V and 4 from J, leaving 9 bases between them. The CDR3 is made up of 12 amino acids. In DNA form, the CDR3 reads TGTGCCAGCCTCACGCGATACAATGAGCAGTTCTTC. The encoded protein is CASLTRYNEQFF.

The chain uses TRBV28 and TRBJ2-5, with 8 bases that match TRBD1. Unmatched junction bases numbered 12, after V lost 4 bases and J lost 5 bases. The germline V gene has CDR1 MDHEN and CDR2 SYDVKM. The CDR3 covers 16 residues. In DNA, the CDR3 is TGTGCCAGCAGTTGGGAAATGACAGGGGACAGGGAGACCCAGTACTTC. Translating it yields CASSWEMTGDRETQYF.

The CDR3 sequence is CASPGIHSNQPQHF. In nucleotides, the CDR3 is TGTGCCAGCCCAGGGATACATAGCAATCAGCCCCAGCATTTT. The rearrangement joins TRBV6-5 to TRBJ1-5, with D tentatively TRBD1 (5 bases). Trimming cost V 8 bases and J 0 bases, with 11 bases left between them. The CDR3 sequence is 14 residues long. Germline CDR1 MNHEY, CDR2 SVGAGI.

The chain carries TRBV18 and TRBJ2-7; 8 nucleotides line up with TRBD2. V shed 0 bases and J 2 bases; nucleotides not matched to a gene: 9. Germline V CDR1 and CDR2: KGHSH, LQKENI. This CDR3 spans 17 amino acids. The CDR3, as DNA: TGTGCCAGCTCACCACCAGAGCGGGGGCTACTCCCCTACGAGCAGTACTTC. Its translation is CASSPPERGLLPYEQYF.

The chain has TRBV12-3 or TRBV12-4 and TRBJ1-1, with D unclear. Trimming shortened V by 6 bases and J by 10 bases, and 15 bases separated the two germline ends. The CDR3 is 12 residues long. The CDR3 DNA reads TGTGCCAGCAGCACTCAGGATTTTGGAGCTTTCTTT. Residues: CASSTQDFGAFF.

This clone was counted a single time. This chain joins TRBV7-9 and TRBJ2-2; possibly TRBD1 for D (5 bases). V gave up 3 bases and J gave up 5 bases, with 10 bases separating them. Germline V gene sequence: CDR1 SEHNR, CDR2 FQNEAQ (reference sequence). CDR3 length equals 14 residues. Here the CDR3 reads CASSLTEITGELFF. In DNA, the CDR3 is TGTGCCAGCAGCTTGACAGAGATTACCGGGGAGCTGTTTTTT. Full variable domain (missing parts from reference TRBV7-9 and TRBJ2-2): DTGVSQNPRHKITKRGQNVTFRCDPISEHNRLYWYRQTLGQGPEFLTYFQNEAQLEKSRLLSDRFSAERPKGSFSTLEIQRTEQGDSAMYLCASSLTEITGELFFGEGSRLTVL.

The rearrangement links TRBV4-1 to TRBJ2-7, with a possible D match to TRBD1 (8 bases). Germline V gene sequence: CDR1 MGHRA, CDR2 YSYEKL. V was shortened by 2 bases and J by 4 bases, with 18 bases between the two germline ends. This CDR3 is 16 amino acids long. The chain's CDR3 is CASSQTGGGFEYEQYF. The CDR3 DNA reads TGCGCCAGCAGCCAAACAGGGGGGGGATTCGAGTACGAGCAGTACTTC.

V and J are TRBV5-8 and TRBJ1-3; TRBD1 is a possible D gene (6 bases). V shed 1 base and J shed 2 bases, with 10 bases lying between them. Germline CDR1 reads SGHTS; CDR2 reads YDEGEE. CDR3 length equals 15 residues. The CDR3 region has the DNA TGTGCCAGCAGCTTGTGGCAGGGGCCTGGAAACACCATATATTTT. It yields the protein CASSLWQGPGNTIYF.

This clone appeared once. The chain is built from TRBV30 and TRBJ1-2, with no clear D. CDR1 and CDR2 (germline): GTSNPN, SVGIG (reference sequence). The length of the CDR3 is 14 residues. Trimming removed 3 bases from V and 0 bases from J, with 11 bases in between. The CDR3 DNA is TGTGCCTGGAGCCCGCATGCGGCTAACTATGGCTACACCTTC. Translating it yields CAWSPHAANYGYTF.

The CDR3 DNA sequence: TGTGCCAGCAGCGCGCTAGATACGGGTCAGCCCCAGCATTTT. Amino acids: CASSALDTGQPQHF. This chain joins TRBV11-2 and TRBJ1-5; no firm D call. Per germline, CDR1 SGHAT and CDR2 FQNNGV. This CDR3 contains 14 residues. V lost 5 bases and J lost 6, with 14 bases in between.

The chain has TRBV6-5 and TRBJ2-5; 7 bases match TRBD1. Germline-derived CDR1 and CDR2 are MNHEY and SVGAGI. The CDR3 runs to 15 residues. V lost 10 bases to trimming and J lost 4 bases; unmatched junction nucleotides: 15. The CDR3 here is CATKPLGGAGETQYF. Here the CDR3 DNA reads TGTGCCACAAAACCTTTAGGGGGCGCGGGAGAGACCCAGTACTTC.

The chain recombines TRBV28 with TRBJ2-7; no clear D. CDR3 size: 15 residues. V was cut by 1 base and J by 0 bases, with 10 bases left in between. The germline CDR1 and CDR2 sequences are MDHEN and SYDVKM. The CDR3 is CASSLLAGSSYEQYF. The CDR3 nucleotides read TGTGCCAGCAGTTTATTGGCAGGCAGCTCCTACGAGCAGTACTTC.

This chain connects TRBV23-1 to TRBJ2-7; D may be TRBD1 (6 bases). TRBV23-1 is given ORF status, its function remaining uncertain. V lost 1 base to trimming and J lost 2 bases, with 15 bases between them. The CDR3 extends over 16 amino acids. CDR3 residues: CASSQCDRTVAYEQYF. The CDR3 coding sequence is TGCGCCAGCAGTCAATGCGACCGGACAGTCGCCTACGAGCAGTACTTC.

The rearrangement joins TRBV7-9 to TRBJ2-3; 7 positions match TRBD1. With V trimmed by 4 bases and J by 0 bases, 7 bases remained unmatched. Germline CDR1 reads SEHNR; CDR2 reads FQNEAQ (reference sequence). The CDR3 is 16 residues long. CDR3 nucleotide sequence: TGTGCCAGCAGCTCAACGACAGGGAGAAGCACAGATACGCAGTATTTT. Protein product: CASSSTTGRSTDTQYF. The full variable domain, its missing parts supplied by reference TRBV7-9 and TRBJ2-3, is DTGVSQNPRHKITKRGQNVTFRCDPISEHNRLYWYRQTLGQGPEFLTYFQNEAQLEKSRLLSDRFSAERPKGSFSTLEIQRTEQGDSAMYLCASSSTTGRSTDTQYFGPGTRLTVL.

This clone was found once. The chain links TRBV27 to TRBJ2-3; D perhaps matches TRBD2 (6 bases). CDR3 size: 12 residues. The ends were cut back, 5 bases at V and 15 bases at J, with 18 bases in the middle. CDR1 MNHEY and CDR2 SMNVEV come from the germline V gene (reference sequence). CDR3 sequence: CASSTRGLRVYF. CDR3 coding DNA: TGTGCCAGCAGTACCCGGGGGTTAAGGGTATATTTT.

The chain combines TRBV2 with TRBJ2-3; maybe TRBD2 (6 bases). Germline CDR1 reads SNHLY; CDR2 reads FYNNEI. This CDR3 has 15 residues. The V end lost 4 bases, the J end lost 2 bases, and 13 bases lay between the germline ends. The CDR3 sequence: CASSVLAHPTDTQYF. The CDR3 bases are TGTGCCAGCAGTGTCCTAGCGCACCCCACAGATACGCAGTATTTT.

The V call is TRBV7-9, the J call TRBJ1-1; D not resolved. There are 13 residues in the CDR3. CDR1 SEHNR and CDR2 FQNEAQ come from the germline V gene (reference sequence). The ends were cut back, 6 bases at V and 4 bases at J, with 12 bases in the middle. This chain's CDR3 is CASSPPVRTEAFF. Here the CDR3 DNA reads TGTGCCAGCAGTCCCCCAGTCCGCACTGAAGCTTTCTTT.

The V gene is TRBV30, the J gene TRBJ2-2, with D possibly being TRBD2 (6 bases). Germline V gene sequence: CDR1 GTSNPN, CDR2 SVGIG (reference sequence). CDR3 length equals 14 residues. V was shortened by 3 bases and J by 4 bases, with 12 bases between the two germline ends. CDR3 loop: CAWSALAVTGELFF. The DNA for the CDR3 is TGTGCCTGGAGCGCATTAGCGGTCACCGGGGAGCTGTTTTTT.

This chain links TRBV28 with TRBJ2-2; 11 bases fit TRBD2. V gave up 4 bases and J gave up 6 bases; unmatched junction bases: 10. CDR1 is MDHEN, CDR2 SYDVKM, per germline. The CDR3 has 17 residues. The CDR3 spells CASSSLLGLAEAGELFF. The CDR3 DNA reads as TGTGCCAGCAGTTCCCTCTTGGGACTAGCGGAGGCCGGGGAGCTGTTTTTT.

The rearrangement joins TRBV18 to TRBJ1-5, with D perhaps TRBD1 (6 bases). The ends were cut back, 6 bases at V and 6 bases at J, with 15 bases in the middle. Germline V gene sequence: CDR1 KGHSH, CDR2 LQKENI. This CDR3 is 14 amino acids long. CDR3 DNA: TGTGCCAGCTCGACAGGCGGAGCCGGTCAGCCCCAGCATTTT. Residues: CASSTGGAGQPQHF.

J is TRBJ2-7 and V is TRBV2, with D possibly TRBD1 on 6 matching bases. Germline assignment: CDR1 SNHLY and CDR2 FYNNEI. The CDR3 consists of 15 residues. Trimming took off 5 bases at V and 1 base at J, with 15 bases between the two ends. CDR3 sequence (DNA): TGTGCCAGCAGTTTTTCAGGGGATCCGTCCTACGAGCAGTACTTC. It encodes CASSFSGDPSYEQYF.

The chain carries TRBV7-9 and TRBJ2-7; TRBD1 is a possible D gene (6 bases). The CDR3 runs 15 residues. Germline V CDR1 and CDR2: SEHNR, FQNEAQ (reference sequence). The ends were cut back, 5 bases at V and 0 bases at J, with 14 bases in the middle. The CDR3 nucleotides read TGTGCCAGCAGCCCCCGGGACATACTCTCCTACGAGCAGTACTTC. It yields the protein CASSPRDILSYEQYF.

The chain couples TRBV30 to TRBJ1-3; 7 nucleotides line up with TRBD1. This CDR3 spans 16 amino acids. Per germline, CDR1 GTSNPN and CDR2 SVGIG (reference sequence). The trim removed 3 bases at V and 4 bases at J, leaving 12 bases unmatched. CDR3 region: CAWRDRISFSGNTIYF. The CDR3 DNA follows: TGTGCCTGGAGGGACAGGATCAGTTTCTCCGGAAACACCATATATTTT.

The chain links TRBV12-5 to TRBJ2-2; D possibly corresponds to TRBD1 (6 bases). This CDR3 is built from 17 residues. Germline V gene data show CDR1 as LGHNT and CDR2 as FRNRAP. The V end was cut by 1 base, the J end by 4 bases, with 16 bases between. As DNA, the CDR3 is TGTGCTAGTGGTTTGGGGGCGAACAGGGTGAGCACCGGGGAGCTGTTTTTT. Its protein product is CASGLGANRVSTGELFF. The full variable domain, completed using reference TRBV12-5 and TRBJ2-2, is DARVTQTPRHKVTEMGQEVTMRCQPILGHNTVFWYRQTMMQGLELLAYFRNRAPLDDSGMPKDRFSAEMPDATLATLKIQPSEPRDSAVYFCASGLGANRVSTGELFFGEGSRLTVL.

This CDR3 is CASSFGTVGYTF. CDR3 sequence (DNA): TGTGCCAGCAGTTTTGGGACAGTCGGCTACACCTTC. V gene TRBV14 combines with J gene TRBJ1-2; 7 bases match TRBD1. Trimming removed 6 bases from V and 8 bases from J; junction bases left unmatched: 6. This CDR3 is 12 amino acids long. Germline assignment: CDR1 SGHDN and CDR2 FVKESK.